Each of the 9 T cell receptor beta chains below was sequenced from the same sample in a study of shared clonotypes between healthy human individuals. The table came from immunoSEQ multiplex PCR; TCRdb's copy has only in-frame clones and leaves some out. This sample yields hundreds of thousands of clones, of which just over 75% are seen a single time; more than 10% belongs to the top ten. Specimen: PBMCs. These receptor sequences come from a woman in her 40s in good health. Some clones in this sample may be carry-over from other donors' samples.

The CDR3 nucleotides are TGTGCCAGCAGCTTCCTCGGACAGGGGGATACCGGGGAGCTGTTTTTT. It is translated as CASSFLGQGDTGELFF. The chain recombines TRBV7-3 with TRBJ2-2; the match to TRBD1 covers 10 bases. Germline V gene data show CDR1 as SGHTA and CDR2 as FQGTGA. This CDR3 has 16 amino acids. Trimming took 3 bases from V and 5 from J; bases not matched to a gene: 6.

A single count supports this clone. The rearrangement links TRBV28 to TRBJ1-5; D not resolved. This CDR3 is 19 amino acids long. In germline, CDR1 is MDHEN, CDR2 SYDVKM. Trimming removed 6 bases at V and 0 bases at J, with 24 bases between. CDR3 residues: CASSLISAGAVYSNQPQHF. DNA for the CDR3: TGTGCCAGCAGCCTGATCTCTGCAGGCGCGGTTTATAGCAATCAGCCCCAGCATTTT.

The chain employs TRBV9 and TRBJ2-5, with D possibly matching TRBD2 (5 bases). Between the trimmed V and J ends, which lost 0 bases and 0 bases, there was a span of 12 bases. The CDR3 is 16 residues long. CDR1 and CDR2 from the germline V gene are SGDLS and YYNGEE. The CDR3 DNA follows: TGTGCCAGCAGCGTAGGTGGTAGCGCGTACCAAGAGACCCAGTACTTC. Amino acid sequence: CASSVGGSAYQETQYF.

V and J are TRBV5-4 and TRBJ2-7; D gene ambiguous. The germline V gene encodes CDR1 SGHNT and CDR2 YYREEE (reference sequence). V lost 0 bases and J 6 bases, leaving 7 bases between the germline ends. CDR3 length: 12 amino acids. As DNA, the CDR3 is TGTGCCAGCAGCTTGGTTCAGTCCGAGCAGTACTTC. This encodes CASSLVQSEQYF.

This chain uses TRBV11-2 with TRBJ2-1, with 7 bases lining up with TRBD1. The CDR3 runs 16 residues. Germline CDR1 is SGHAT and CDR2 is FQNNGV. The ends lost 1 base at V and 2 bases at J; junction bases unmatched: 5. CDR3 bases: TGTGCCAGCAGCTTAGGCCCGGACAGGACCTACAATGAGCAGTTCTTC. Translating it yields CASSLGPDRTYNEQFF.

The chain recombines TRBV6-1 with TRBJ1-1, with a tentative D call TRBD1 (5 bases). The CDR3 runs 15 residues. V lost 3 bases and J lost 0, with 11 bases in between. CDR1 MNHNS and CDR2 SASEGT come from the germline V gene. The CDR3: CASSDQGEMNTEAFF. As DNA, the CDR3 is TGTGCCAGCAGTGATCAAGGGGAGATGAACACTGAAGCTTTCTTT.

V gene TRBV6-7 combines with J gene TRBJ2-7; the match to TRBD1 covers 12 bases. TRBV6-7 is an open reading frame, and its role is uncertain. This CDR3 is 13 amino acids long. The V and J ends lost 9 bases and 3 bases, in that order; junction bases with no gene match: 3. CDR3 loop: CARGDRGLYEQYF. DNA of the CDR3: TGTGCCAGAGGGGACAGGGGGCTCTACGAGCAGTACTTC.

This sequence joins TRBV4-2 and TRBJ2-5; tentatively, D is TRBD2 (5 bases). The CDR3 extends over 16 amino acids. Trimming took off 7 bases at V and 4 bases at J, with 22 bases between the two ends. Per the germline V gene, CDR1 is LGHNA and CDR2 is YNFKEQ. In DNA, the CDR3 is TGTGCCAGCACCCCGGACGGAGGTAGGGCCCCAGAGACCCAGTACTTC. Encoded protein: CASTPDGGRAPETQYF.

In the case of this clone: This likely reflects a read error, since a far larger clone is one base away. Here the CDR3 reads CATSRDSRQGAEKLFF. CDR3 in DNA: TGTGCCACCAGCAGAGATTCGAGACAGGGGGCTGAAAAACTGTTTTTT. The chain uses TRBV15 and TRBJ1-4, with TRBD1 identical over 10 bases. The CDR3 length is 16 residues. The germline gives CDR1 LNHNV, CDR2 YYDKDF (reference sequence). V shed 0 bases and J 7 bases; nucleotides not matched to a gene: 5.